These T cell receptor beta chains were read from a single sample in a study of blood T cell repertoires in COVID-19. TCRdb's table, derived via immunoSEQ multiplex PCR, lists solely in-frame clones and lacks some. The table lists hundreds of thousands of clones, around 86% of them singletons. The sequenced material came from peripheral blood. These receptors originate from a man between 45 and 60 years old with acute or convalescent COVID-19. The CDR3 runs from the conserved cysteine through the conserved F or W. A D gene is named only where the DNA matches it firmly. Not all rows give a size; the values are once, few, many and, for expanded clones, a class.

V gene	J gene	D gene	clone size	CDR3 DNA	CDR3 protein
TRBV10-3	TRBJ2-7	.	.	TGTGCCATCAGTGAGTCCGCAGGGATCTCCTACGAGCAGTACTTC	CAISESAGISYEQYF
TRBV6-5	TRBJ1-6	TRBD1	.	TGTGCCAGCAGTTACTTAGGGGGCAGTTCACCCCTCCACTTT	CASSYLGGSSPLHF
TRBV11-3	TRBJ2-3	.	.	TGTGCCAGCTCGATAGGAGGACTCTACACAGATACGCAGTATTTT	CASSIGGLYTDTQYF
TRBV30	TRBJ2-3	.	.	TGTGCCTGGAGTGTAGGGGTAGGGTGGGCAGATACGCAGTATTCCCACTTT	CAWSVGVGWADTQYSHF
TRBV7-2	TRBJ1-2	.	.	TGTGCCAGCAGCCCCGCGAGTCCCCGAAGTGGCTACACCTTC	CASSPASPRSGYTF
TRBV18	TRBJ1-6	.	once	TGTGCCAGCTCACCATCGGACAGACCGAATTCACCCCTCCACTTT	CASSPSDRPNSPLHF
TRBV19	TRBJ1-1	.	.	TGTGCCAGTAGTACCGGATGGGGGGGTAGGACTGAAGCTTTCTTT	CASSTGWGGRTEAFF
TRBV27	TRBJ1-2	TRBD1	.	TGTGCCAGCAGTTTATCCGTCGGGACAGGGAATGGCTACACCTTC	CASSLSVGTGNGYTF
TRBV7-2	TRBJ1-1	TRBD1	.	TGTGCCAGCAGCTTATCGCCAGGGGGGAACACTGAAGCTTTCTTT	CASSLSPGGNTEAFF
TRBV6-5	TRBJ1-2	.	.	TGTGCCAGCAGTTACGACAGGATCTATGGCTACACCTTC	CASSYDRIYGYTF
TRBV28	TRBJ2-5	.	.	TGTGCCAGCAGTTTATACAGGTGGGAGACCCAGTACTTC	CASSLYRWETQYF
TRBV6-5	TRBJ1-2	.	.	TGTGCCAGCAGTCACAACCGACAGGAAAACTATGGCTACACCTTC	CASSHNRQENYGYTF
TRBV5-1	TRBJ2-6	.	.	TGCGCCAGCAGTTCGGACAGCTCTGGGGCCAACGTCCTGACTTTC	CASSSDSSGANVLTF
TRBV5-1	TRBJ2-1	TRBD1	.	TGCGCCAGCAGCTTCACAGGGGATGGGGAGCAGTTCTTC	CASSFTGDGEQFF
TRBV30	TRBJ1-3	TRBD1	.	TGTGCCTGGAGCAGGGGGCTATCTGGAAACACCATATATTTT	CAWSRGLSGNTIYF
TRBV19	TRBJ2-2	.	.	TGTGCCAGTAGTTCGTACACAATCGGGGAGCTGTTTTTT	CASSSYTIGELFF
TRBV3-1/TRBV3-2	TRBJ1-4	TRBD1	.	TGTGCCAGCAGCCTCCGACAGGGGGTGGGCGAAAAACTGTTTTTT	CASSLRQGVGEKLFF
TRBV7-3	TRBJ1-2	TRBD1	.	TGTGCCAGCAGCTCGCAGGGGGCGCGGGGCTATGGCTACACCTTC	CASSSQGARGYGYTF
TRBV20-1	TRBJ1-1	.	.	TGCAGTGCTAGAGGACAGGCTGAAGCTTTCTTT	CSARGQAEAFF
TRBV7-2	TRBJ1-2	.	once	TGTGCCAGCAGCCCGGACAACTTTAACTATGGCTACACCTTC	CASSPDNFNYGYTF
TRBV5-1	TRBJ1-5	.	.	TGCGCCAGCAGCTTGGGGGCAGGGGGCAATCAGCCCCAGCATTTT	CASSLGAGGNQPQHF
TRBV25-1	TRBJ2-5	TRBD2	.	TGTGCCAGCAGTCGTCACAGGGTAGCGGGGCAAGAGACCCAGTACTTC	CASSRHRVAGQETQYF